This T cell receptor beta chain comes out of a study of vaccination effects on CD4 cells after COVID-19. Study-wide findings and caveats: Few convalescent patients and no early post-infection timepoints were included in the study. Healthy vaccinees' vaccine-induced clones included only 1 of 255 cross-reacting with common cold coronaviruses.

CDR1 LGHDT and CDR2 YNNKEL come from the germline V gene (reference sequence). The CDR3 length is 16 residues. The germline V and J ends were trimmed by 3 bases and 5 bases, with 19 bases remaining between them. Generated by immunoSEQ multiplex PCR, the TCRdb table keeps only in-frame clones and is missing some. The sample carries about 28,000 clones, 55% to 85% recorded once. Sequencing was preceded by expansion of antigen-specific CD4+ T cells with viral peptide pools in the ViraFEST assay. Cultured cells yielded isolated CD4+ T cells after more than nine days. Participants each got two BNT162b2 or mRNA-1273 vaccine doses. Cultures of some 2.2 million PBMC per well contained about 10 IU/ml IL-2 plus 10 ug/ml peptides. Cells had half their medium changed to IL-2 medium on days 3 and 7. In regard to this clone: Its antigen is not identified.

The TCR originated in a human donor who received a COVID-19 vaccine. The V gene is TRBV3-1 (or the pseudogene TRBV3-2), the J gene TRBJ2-5; possible D gene TRBD2, 6 bases. Here the sequenced sample was CD4+ T cells from PBMCs cultured with HCoV-NL63 spike peptides, taken after COVID-19 vaccination. CDR3 DNA: TGTGCCAGCAGCCAGAATCTACTAGCCCCAGGGGAGACCCAGTACTTC. Residues: CASSQNLLAPGETQYF.